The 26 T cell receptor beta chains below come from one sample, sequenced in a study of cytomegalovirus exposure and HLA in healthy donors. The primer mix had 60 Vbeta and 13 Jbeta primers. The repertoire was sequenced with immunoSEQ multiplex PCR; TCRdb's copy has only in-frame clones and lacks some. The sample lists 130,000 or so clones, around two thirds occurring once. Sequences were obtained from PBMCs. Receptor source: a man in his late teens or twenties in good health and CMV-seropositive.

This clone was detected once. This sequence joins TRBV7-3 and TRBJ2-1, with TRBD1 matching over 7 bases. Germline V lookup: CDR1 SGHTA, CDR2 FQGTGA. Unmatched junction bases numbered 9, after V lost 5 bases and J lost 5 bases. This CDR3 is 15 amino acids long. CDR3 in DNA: TGTGCCAGCAGCCGGACCGGGACAGTGGACAATGAGCAGTTCTTC. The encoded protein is CASSRTGTVDNEQFF.

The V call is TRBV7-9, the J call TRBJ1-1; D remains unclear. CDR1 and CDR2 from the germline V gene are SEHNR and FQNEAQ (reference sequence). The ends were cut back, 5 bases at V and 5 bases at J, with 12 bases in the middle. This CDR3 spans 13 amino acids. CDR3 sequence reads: CASSLKSGTEAFF. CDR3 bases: TGTGCCAGCAGCCTCAAGTCGGGAACTGAAGCTTTCTTT. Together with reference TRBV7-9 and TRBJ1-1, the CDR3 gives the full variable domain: DTGVSQNPRHKITKRGQNVTFRCDPISEHNRLYWYRQTLGQGPEFLTYFQNEAQLEKSRLLSDRFSAERPKGSFSTLEIQRTEQGDSAMYLCASSLKSGTEAFFGQGTRLTVV.

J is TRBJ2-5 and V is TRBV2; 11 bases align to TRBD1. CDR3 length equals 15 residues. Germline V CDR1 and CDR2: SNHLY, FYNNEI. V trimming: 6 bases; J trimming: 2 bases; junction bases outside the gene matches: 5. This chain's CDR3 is CASSRDRGGQETQYF. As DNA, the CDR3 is TGTGCCAGCAGCAGGGACAGGGGGGGACAAGAGACCCAGTACTTC.

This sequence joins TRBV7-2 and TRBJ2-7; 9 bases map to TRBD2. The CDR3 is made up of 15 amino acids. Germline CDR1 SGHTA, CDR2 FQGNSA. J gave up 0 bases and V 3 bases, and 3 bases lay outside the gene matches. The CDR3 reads CASSFLAGDSYEQYF. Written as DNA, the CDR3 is TGTGCCAGCAGCTTCTTAGCGGGGGACTCCTACGAGCAGTACTTC.

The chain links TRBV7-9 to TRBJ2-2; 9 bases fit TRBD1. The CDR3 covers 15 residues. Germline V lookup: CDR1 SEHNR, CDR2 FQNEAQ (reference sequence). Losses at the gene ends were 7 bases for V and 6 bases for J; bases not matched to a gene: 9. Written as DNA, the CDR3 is TGTGCCAGCACCCGACAGGGACAGGGACCCGGGGAGCTGTTTTTT. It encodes CASTRQGQGPGELFF. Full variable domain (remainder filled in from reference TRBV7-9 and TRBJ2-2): DTGVSQNPRHKITKRGQNVTFRCDPISEHNRLYWYRQTLGQGPEFLTYFQNEAQLEKSRLLSDRFSAERPKGSFSTLEIQRTEQGDSAMYLCASTRQGQGPGELFFGEGSRLTVL.

DNA of the CDR3: TGTGCCAGCAGCTTGGCTTGGAGTGAAAAACTGTTTTTT. This gives the protein CASSLAWSEKLFF. The chain recombines TRBV5-5 with TRBJ1-4; D gene unclear. With 0 bases removed from V and 7 bases from J, the gap between germline ends came to 7 bases. Germline V gene data show CDR1 as SGHKS and CDR2 as YYEKEE (reference sequence). The CDR3 consists of 13 residues.

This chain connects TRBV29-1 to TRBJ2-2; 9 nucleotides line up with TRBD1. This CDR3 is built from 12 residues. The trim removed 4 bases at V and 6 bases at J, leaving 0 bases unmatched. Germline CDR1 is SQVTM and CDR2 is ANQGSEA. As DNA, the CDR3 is TGCAGCGTTGGACAGGGGGCCGGGGAGCTGTTTTTT. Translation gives CSVGQGAGELFF.

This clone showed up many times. The CDR3 loop reads CASRIDRVVEKLFF. The CDR3 region has the DNA TGTGCCAGCAGGATAGACAGGGTTGTAGAAAAACTGTTTTTT. The chain recombines TRBV6-1 with TRBJ1-4, with 7 nucleotides matching TRBD1. Unmatched junction bases numbered 9, after V lost 6 bases and J lost 8 bases. The CDR3 totals 14 residues. The germline V gene encodes CDR1 MNHNS and CDR2 SASEGT.

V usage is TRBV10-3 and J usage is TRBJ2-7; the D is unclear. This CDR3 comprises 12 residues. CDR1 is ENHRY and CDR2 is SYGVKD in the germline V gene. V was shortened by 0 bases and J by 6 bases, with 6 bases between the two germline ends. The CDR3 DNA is TGTGCCATCAGTGAGTCGTCGTTCGAGCAGTACTTC. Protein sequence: CAISESSFEQYF.

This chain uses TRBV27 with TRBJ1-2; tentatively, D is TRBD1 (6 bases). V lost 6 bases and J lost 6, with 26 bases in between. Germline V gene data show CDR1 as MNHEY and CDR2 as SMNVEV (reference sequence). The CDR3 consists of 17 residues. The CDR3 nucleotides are TGTGCCAGCAGCTTACTCTCCGGGACAATTGAAGCGAATGGCTACACCTTC. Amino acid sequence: CASSLLSGTIEANGYTF.

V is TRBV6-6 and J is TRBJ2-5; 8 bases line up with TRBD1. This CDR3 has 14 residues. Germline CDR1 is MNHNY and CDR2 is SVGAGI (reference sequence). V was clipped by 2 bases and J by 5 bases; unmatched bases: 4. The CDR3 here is CASSYADRDETQYF. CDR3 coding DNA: TGTGCCAGCAGTTACGCGGACAGGGATGAGACCCAGTACTTC.

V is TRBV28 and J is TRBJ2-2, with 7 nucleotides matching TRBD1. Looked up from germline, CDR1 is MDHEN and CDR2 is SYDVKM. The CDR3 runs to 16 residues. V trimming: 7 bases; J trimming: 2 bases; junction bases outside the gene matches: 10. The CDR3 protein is CASTQWAGGNTGELFF. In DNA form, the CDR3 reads TGTGCCAGCACCCAATGGGCAGGGGGTAACACCGGGGAGCTGTTTTTT.

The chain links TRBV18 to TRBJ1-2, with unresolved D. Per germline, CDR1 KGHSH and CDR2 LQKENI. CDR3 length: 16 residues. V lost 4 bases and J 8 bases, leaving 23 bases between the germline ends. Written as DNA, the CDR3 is TGTGCCAGCTCACGCAACGACCCGGGAGGCCGAGGGGGCTACACCTTC. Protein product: CASSRNDPGGRGGYTF.

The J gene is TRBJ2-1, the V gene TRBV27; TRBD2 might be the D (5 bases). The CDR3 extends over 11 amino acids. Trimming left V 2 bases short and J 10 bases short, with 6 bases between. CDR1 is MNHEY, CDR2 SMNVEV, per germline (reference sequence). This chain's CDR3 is CASSLPGEQFF. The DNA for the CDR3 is TGTGCCAGCAGTTTACCGGGAGAGCAGTTCTTC.

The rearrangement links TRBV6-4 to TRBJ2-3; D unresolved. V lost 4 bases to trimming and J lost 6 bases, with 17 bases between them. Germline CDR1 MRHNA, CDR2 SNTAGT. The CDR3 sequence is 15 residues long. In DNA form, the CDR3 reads TGTGCCAGCAGTGTTGGAGCGATCTTCGGGGATACGCAGTATTTT. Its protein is CASSVGAIFGDTQYF.

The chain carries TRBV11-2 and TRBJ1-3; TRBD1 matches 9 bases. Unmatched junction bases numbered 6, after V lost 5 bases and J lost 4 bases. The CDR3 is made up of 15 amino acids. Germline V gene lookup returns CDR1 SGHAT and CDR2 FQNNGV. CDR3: CASSLQGARGNTIYF. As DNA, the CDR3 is TGTGCCAGCAGCCTACAGGGGGCAAGGGGAAACACCATATATTTT.

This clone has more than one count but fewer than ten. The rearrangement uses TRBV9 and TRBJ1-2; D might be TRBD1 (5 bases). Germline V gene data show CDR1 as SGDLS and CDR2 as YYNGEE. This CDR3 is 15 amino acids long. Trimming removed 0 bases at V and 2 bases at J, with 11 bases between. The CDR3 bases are TGTGCCAGCAGCGTAGGACCGGGGGGGAACTATGGCTACACCTTC. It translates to CASSVGPGGNYGYTF.

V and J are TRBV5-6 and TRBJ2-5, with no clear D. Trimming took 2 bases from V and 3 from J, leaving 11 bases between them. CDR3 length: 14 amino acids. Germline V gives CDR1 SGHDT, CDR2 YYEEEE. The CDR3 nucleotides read TGTGCCAGCAGCTTAGATTTTGCGGAAGAGACCCAGTACTTC. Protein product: CASSLDFAEETQYF.

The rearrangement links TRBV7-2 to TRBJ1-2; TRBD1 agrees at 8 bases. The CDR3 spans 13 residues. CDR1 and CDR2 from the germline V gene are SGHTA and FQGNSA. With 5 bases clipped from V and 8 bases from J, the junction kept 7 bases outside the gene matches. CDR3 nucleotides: TGTGCCAGCAGCCGCGCAGGGGGCCGGGGCTACACCTTC. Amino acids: CASSRAGGRGYTF.

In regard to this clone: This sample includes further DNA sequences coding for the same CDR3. The CDR3 DNA follows: TGTGCCAGCAGTCTCGACAGGGGACGGGAAAAACTGTTTTTT. Amino acids: CASSLDRGREKLFF. The V gene is TRBV28, the J gene TRBJ1-4, with 8 bases fitting TRBD1. The CDR3 totals 14 residues. V trimming: 5 bases; J trimming: 8 bases; junction bases outside the gene matches: 7. CDR1 is MDHEN and CDR2 is SYDVKM in the germline V gene.

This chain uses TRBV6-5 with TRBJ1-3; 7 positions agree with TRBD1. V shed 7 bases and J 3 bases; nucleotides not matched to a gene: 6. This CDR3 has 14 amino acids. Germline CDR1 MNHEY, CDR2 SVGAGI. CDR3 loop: CASKEGANGNTIYF. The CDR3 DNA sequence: TGTGCCAGCAAAGAGGGGGCAAATGGAAACACCATATATTTT.

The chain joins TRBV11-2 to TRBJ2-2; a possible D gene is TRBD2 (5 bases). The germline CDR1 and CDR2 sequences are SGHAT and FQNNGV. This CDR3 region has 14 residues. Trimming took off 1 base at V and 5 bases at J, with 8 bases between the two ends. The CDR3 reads CASSLVGGTGELFF. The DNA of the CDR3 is TGTGCCAGCAGCTTAGTTGGCGGGACCGGGGAGCTGTTTTTT.

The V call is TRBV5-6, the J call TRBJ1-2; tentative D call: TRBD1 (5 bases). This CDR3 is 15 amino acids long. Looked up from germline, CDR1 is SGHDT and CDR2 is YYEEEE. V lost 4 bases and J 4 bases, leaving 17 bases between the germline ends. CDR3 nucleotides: TGTGCCAGCAGCGGGGCGGGGGGGGATCTCTATGGCTACACCTTC. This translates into CASSGAGGDLYGYTF.

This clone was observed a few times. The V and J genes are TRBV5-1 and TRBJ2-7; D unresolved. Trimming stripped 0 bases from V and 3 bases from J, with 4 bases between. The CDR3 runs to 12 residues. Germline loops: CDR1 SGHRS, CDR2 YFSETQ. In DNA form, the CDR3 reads TGCGCCAGCAGCTTGGACGGCTACGAGCAGTACTTC. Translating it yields CASSLDGYEQYF.

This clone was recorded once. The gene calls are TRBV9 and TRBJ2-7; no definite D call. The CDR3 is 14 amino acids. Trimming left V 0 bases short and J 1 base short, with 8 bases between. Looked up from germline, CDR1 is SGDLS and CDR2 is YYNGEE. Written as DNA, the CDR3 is TGTGCCAGCAGCGTAGCCATGAGTTCCTACGAGCAGTACTTC. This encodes CASSVAMSSYEQYF.

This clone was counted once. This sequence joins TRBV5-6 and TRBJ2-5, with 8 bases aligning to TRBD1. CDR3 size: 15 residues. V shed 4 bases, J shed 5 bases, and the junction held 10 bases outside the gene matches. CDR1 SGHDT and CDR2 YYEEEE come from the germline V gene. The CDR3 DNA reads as TGTGCCAGCAGCGGCGCACCAGGGGGCGCGGAGACCCAGTACTTC. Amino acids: CASSGAPGGAETQYF.